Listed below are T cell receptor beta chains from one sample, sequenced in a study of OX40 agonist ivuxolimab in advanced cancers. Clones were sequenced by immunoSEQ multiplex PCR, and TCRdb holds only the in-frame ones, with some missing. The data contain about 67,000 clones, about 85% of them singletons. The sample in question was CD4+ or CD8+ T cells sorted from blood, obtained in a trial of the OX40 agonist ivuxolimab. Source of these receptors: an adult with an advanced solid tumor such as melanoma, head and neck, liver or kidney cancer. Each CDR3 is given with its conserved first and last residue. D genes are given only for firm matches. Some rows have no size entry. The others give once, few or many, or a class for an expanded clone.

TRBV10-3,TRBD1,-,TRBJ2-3,TGTGCCATCAGTGATAATCGCGGGACAGGGGGCTGGGATACGCAGTATTTT,CAISDNRGTGGWDTQYF
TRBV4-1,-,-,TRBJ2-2,TGCGCCAGCAGGCGCCGGGTTCCGAACACCGGGGAGCTGTTTTTT,CASRRRVPNTGELFF
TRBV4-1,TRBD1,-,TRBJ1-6,TGCGCCAGCAGTCCGGACAGGGATTATTCACCCCTCCACTTT,CASSPDRDYSPLHF
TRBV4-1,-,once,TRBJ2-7,TGCGCCAGCAGCCGAGGAATTCACGGCAGGGGTCTCTCCTACGAGCAGTACTTC,CASSRGIHGRGLSYEQYF
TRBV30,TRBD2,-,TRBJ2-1,TGTGCCTGGAGTGTAAGCCTAGCGGGGGGGCGCAATGAGCAGTTCTTC,CAWSVSLAGGRNEQFF
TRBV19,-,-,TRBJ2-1,TGTGCCAGTAGCCTGATAGAACACTCCTACAATGAGCAGTTCTTC,CASSLIEHSYNEQFF
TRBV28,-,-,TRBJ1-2,TGTGCCAGCAGTTCCCGCTACGGCTACACCTTC,CASSSRYGYTF
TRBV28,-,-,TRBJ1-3,TGTGCCAGCAGTTTGTCAGGGGCTGGAAACACCATATATTTT,CASSLSGAGNTIYF
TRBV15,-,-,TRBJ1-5,TGTGCCACCAGCAGAGGCCGTGGGGGAAGAAATCAGCCCCAGCATTTT,CATSRGRGGRNQPQHF
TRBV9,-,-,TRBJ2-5,TGTGCCAGCAGCCCCCACGGGGAGGATCAAGAGACCCAGTACTTC,CASSPHGEDQETQYF
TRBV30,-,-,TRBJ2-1,TGTGCCTGGAGTGTACAAGGGCTGCCCAAGCAGTTCTTC,CAWSVQGLPKQFF
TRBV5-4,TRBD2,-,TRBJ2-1,TGTGCCAGCAGCCCCCCCGGGACTAGCGGGGCCTACAATGAGCAGTTCTTC,CASSPPGTSGAYNEQFF
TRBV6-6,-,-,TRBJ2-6,TGTGCCAGCAGACCGGCAGGGGAAACTGGGGCCAACGTCCTGACTTTC,CASRPAGETGANVLTF
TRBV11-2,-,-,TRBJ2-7,TGTGCCAGCAGCTTAGGCGGTGTAGCGGAGGGCTACGAGCAGTACTTC,CASSLGGVAEGYEQYF
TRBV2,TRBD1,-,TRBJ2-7,TGTGCCAGCAGAGAAGACAGGGGCCAATCCTACGAGCAGTACTTC,CASREDRGQSYEQYF
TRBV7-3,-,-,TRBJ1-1,TGTGCCAGCAGCTCTATCTCTGGCACTGAAGCTTTCTTT,CASSSISGTEAFF
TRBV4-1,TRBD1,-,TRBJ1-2,TGCGCCAGCAGCCAAGCAACCGGGACAGTAACGATTGGCTACACCTTC,CASSQATGTVTIGYTF
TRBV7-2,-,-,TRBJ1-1,TGTGCCAGCAGCTTATCGTCCTGGGATGAAGCTTTCTTT,CASSLSSWDEAFF
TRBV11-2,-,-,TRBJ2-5,TGTGCCAGCAGCCCTATTGGAGAAATAGAGACCCAGTACTTC,CASSPIGEIETQYF
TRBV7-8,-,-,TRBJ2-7,TGTGCCAGCAGCTTAGTGCCTTACCGCGAGCAGTACTTC,CASSLVPYREQYF
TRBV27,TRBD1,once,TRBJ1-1,TGTGCCAGCAGTTTGAACAGGGGAGGGGACACTGAAGCTTTCTTT,CASSLNRGGDTEAFF
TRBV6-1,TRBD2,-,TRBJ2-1,TGTGCCAGCAGTGGGACTAGATGGGATGAGCAGTTCTTC,CASSGTRWDEQFF
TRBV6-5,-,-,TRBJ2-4,TGTGCCAGCAGAGAGGGCCCAGCCAAAAACATTCAGTACTTC,CASREGPAKNIQYF
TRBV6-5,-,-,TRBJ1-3,TGTGCCAGCAGATCCTATACCTCTGGAAACACCATATATTTT,CASRSYTSGNTIYF
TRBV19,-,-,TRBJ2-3,TGTGCCAGTAGCACCACCTCCGGGAGAGTAGATACGCAGTATTTT,CASSTTSGRVDTQYF
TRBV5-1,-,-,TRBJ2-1,TGCGCCAGCAGCCTCGGGCGGGGTGAGCAGTTCTTC,CASSLGRGEQFF
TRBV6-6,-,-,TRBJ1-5,TGTGCCAGCAGTTACTCGCTTCGGAATAGCAATCAGCCCCAGCATTTT,CASSYSLRNSNQPQHF
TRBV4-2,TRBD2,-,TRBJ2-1,TGTGCCAGCAGCCAAGTGCCTAGCGGGGTTGGCAATGAGCAGTTCTTC,CASSQVPSGVGNEQFF
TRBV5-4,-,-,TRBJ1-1,TGTGCCAGCAGCTCAGCCTGGGGGACTGAAGCTTTCTTT,CASSSAWGTEAFF
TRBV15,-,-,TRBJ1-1,TGTGCCACCAGCACCCGCCAGGGGATGCCTTTCTTT,CATSTRQGMPFF
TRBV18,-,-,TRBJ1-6,TGTGCCAGCTCAGGGGACTATAATTCACCCCTCCACTTT,CASSGDYNSPLHF
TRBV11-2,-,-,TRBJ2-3,TGTGCCAGCAGCTTAGGAGGGGGGAGCCTAGGTAACACAGATACGCAGTATTTT,CASSLGGGSLGNTDTQYF
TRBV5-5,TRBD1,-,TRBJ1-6,TGTGCCAGCAGCCCGGGGACAGGGGGCGATTCACCCCTCCACTTT,CASSPGTGGDSPLHF
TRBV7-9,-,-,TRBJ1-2,TGTGCCAGCAGCTTACAGGGGTGGCTGGGTGGCTACACCTTC,CASSLQGWLGGYTF
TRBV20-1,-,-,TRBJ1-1,TGCAGTGCAAGGGAATTCGCTGAAGCTTTCTTT,CSAREFAEAFF
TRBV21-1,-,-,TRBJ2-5,TGTGCCAGCAGCAAAAAGACGGACTCCGGGCAGGAGACCCAGTACTTC,CASSKKTDSGQETQYF
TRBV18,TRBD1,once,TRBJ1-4,TGTGCCAGCTCCCCGGCAGGGGGAAGAGAAAAACTGTTTTTT,CASSPAGGREKLFF
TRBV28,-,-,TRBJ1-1,TGTGCCAGCAGTCCCACAGGGCACGGGAGCACTGAAGCTTTCTTT,CASSPTGHGSTEAFF
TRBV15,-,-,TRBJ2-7,TGTGCCACCTCTAAGTATGCAGGGGCCTACGAGCAGTACTTC,CATSKYAGAYEQYF
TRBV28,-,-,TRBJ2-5,TGTGCCAGCAGTTTAGTGTCCGGACTAGAGACCCAGTACTTC,CASSLVSGLETQYF
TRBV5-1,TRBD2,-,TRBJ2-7,TGCGCCAGCAGCTCCGAACCGGGAGGACCGTACGAGCAGTACTTC,CASSSEPGGPYEQYF
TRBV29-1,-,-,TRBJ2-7,TGCAGCGTTGAAGACACGGGACGTACTAACGAGCAGTACTTC,CSVEDTGRTNEQYF
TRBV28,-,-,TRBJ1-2,TGTGCCAGCAGTGAGCCAGCTAACTATGGCTACACCTTC,CASSEPANYGYTF
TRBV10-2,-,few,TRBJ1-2,TGCGCCAGCAGTGAACATAGCACAGGCGTCTATGGCTACACCTTC,CASSEHSTGVYGYTF
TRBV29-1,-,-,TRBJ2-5,TGCAGCGCCTCACAAGAGACCCAGTACTTC,CSASQETQYF
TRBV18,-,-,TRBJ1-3,TGTGCCAGCTCACGTGGGATCTCTGGAAACACCATATATTTT,CASSRGISGNTIYF
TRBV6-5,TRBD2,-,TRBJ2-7,TGTGCCAGCAGGCCAGGGATCGGAGCGGGAAACGAGCAGTACTTC,CASRPGIGAGNEQYF
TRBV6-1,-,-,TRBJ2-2,TGTGCCAGCAGTGCTCGTAGCGGTCACACCGGGGAGCTGTTTTTT,CASSARSGHTGELFF
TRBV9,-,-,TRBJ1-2,TGTGCCAGCAGCCCGCTCCCCGCGGCAGGGACCAACTATGGCTACACCTTC,CASSPLPAAGTNYGYTF
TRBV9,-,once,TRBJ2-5,TGTGCCAGCAGCTTCGGACAGCTAGAGACCCAGTACTTC,CASSFGQLETQYF
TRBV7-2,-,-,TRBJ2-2,TGTGCCAGCAGCCCGAACACCGGGGAGCTGTTTTTT,CASSPNTGELFF
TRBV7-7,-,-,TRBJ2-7,TGTGCCAGCAGCTTAGGACAGAACTACGAGCAGTACTTC,CASSLGQNYEQYF